This T cell receptor (beta chain) is drawn from a study of beta chain features in type 1 diabetes (dated by TCRdb to the late 2010s). At the level of the whole study: Patients and healthy donors did not differ in mean age, gender distribution, total cell number or subset yield. In the study, TCRB repertoires of sorted circulating CD4+ T cell subsets from recently diagnosed type 1 diabetes patients were compared with those of matched healthy donors. Naive and central memory subsets were obtained from all 30 or so donors, but regulatory and stem cell-like memory subsets were isolated from only 8 patients and 8 healthy donors. Across all samples, approximately 98,000,000 sorted cells were examined, and cell number per subset correlated strongly with RNA yield. What the work shows at the level of the full study, not this receptor alone: Type 1 diabetes patients showed a moderate but significant shortening of TCRB CDR3 length in all four CD4+ subsets. At VDJ recombination sites, type 1 diabetes patients had fewer insertions and more deleted nucleotides, which implies abnormalities in thymic rearrangement. Naive, central memory and regulatory TCRB repertoires appeared to be more similar among patients than among healthy donors. Because cDNA was sequenced instead of genomic DNA, activated cells with high expression could be over-represented, although the groups did not differ in activation or CD3 levels. Only small numbers of individuals were included in the HLA sub-analyses, which left unresolved whether HLA type had any influence on TCRB rearrangement. Shorter templates might be favored by PCR, yet because patient and control samples were amplified and corrected together, any such skew would affect both groups equally.

A word on this clone: Its antigen is not yet known. It has no much larger one-base neighbor in the sample; base qualities were not kept.

The entire amount of isolated RNA was reverse transcribed using the High Capacity cDNA Reverse Transcription Kit, so the sequenced TCRB transcripts were expressed ones. Survey-depth immunoSEQ sequencing was performed on stem cell-like memory T cell samples, with an average of roughly 1 million total reads per sample. After sorted cells were lysed in RLT buffer, RNA was extracted with DNase-treated RNeasy Micro or Mini kits, with the choice depending on cell number. Each cell subset was processed separately to prevent cross-contamination, with patient and healthy donor samples processed together. Using the immunoSEQ multiplex PCR, TCRB sequences were amplified from cDNA into 87-bp fragments spanning the CDR3 region. Sequencing of the amplicons was performed on the Illumina HiSeq platform. Per the source publication's procedure: Synthetic template baselines were used to correct PCR bias computationally, reads within Hamming distance 2 were collapsed together, and singletons that could not be merged were discarded. By aligning reads against IMGT, V, D and J genes, CDR3 length, and insertions or deletions at six rearrangement sites were assigned. Clonotype counts were normalized to sorted cell number within each subset before computing true diversity and Gini coefficients with the tcR R package. The overlap coefficient, calculated on TCRB nucleotide sequences, was used to quantify repertoire sharing. The table comes from immuneACCESS by way of TCRdb, which keeps in-frame sequences with V and J called. Part of the clones is missing from these tables; in studies checked, under half for an unresolved V gene and the rest for unknown reasons. V and J calls and clone size are those listed in that table; D and trimming were worked out from the DNA. The sample table contains 20,000 to 30,000 clones; only one count was recorded for 49% of them. The ten largest account for less than 0.35% of the sample.

From the cysteine through the phenylalanine, the CDR3 covers 15 amino acids. The kept DNA is CDR3 alone, 45 bases in frame from the first base. The V end gives up 6 bases and the J end 7 bases, leaving 4 bases in the junction not matched to a gene. Reading the germline V gene gives CDR1 MNHNS and CDR2 SASEGT. From each donor, a single peripheral blood sample of about 100 mL on average was drawn into heparinised tubes. A BD FACSAria II and a panel including CD45RO, CCR7, CD25, CD127, CD95 and CD27 were used to sort naive, central memory, regulatory and stem cell-like memory CD4+ T cells. All sorted populations exceeded 95% purity. PBMCs were isolated immediately by Lymphoprep density gradient centrifugation and stained directly without culture. So that batch effects would be minimized, each experiment stained and sorted samples in pairs, pairing one healthy donor with one patient.

The TCR originated in a man aged 30-40 years with type 1 diabetes. The chain uses TRBV6-1 and TRBJ2-1, and 15 bases in between align with TRBD2. Sequenced sample: stem cell memory CD4+ T cells from blood. The sample's cell subset or site label, in plain terms: stem cell-like memory CD4+ T cells. Here is the DNA: TGTGCCAGCAGCCCCGGGACTAGCGGGAGGAATGAGCAGTTCTTC. It encodes CASSPGTSGRNEQFF.